The clone carrying this T cell receptor beta chain was detected once. Its antigen is unidentified. The junction departs from the called germline gene at one end, perhaps through a read error. Other DNA sequences in the same sample also yield this CDR3. The germline V gene encodes CDR1 MNHNS and CDR2 SASEGT. This CDR3 is built from 14 residues. In the PCR, 60 Vbeta and 13 Jbeta primers were used. Authors' data handling: The count from a later analysis was some 80 million unique TCR beta chains, some 9.9 million of them shared. TCRdb's copy holds only in-frame clones and misses some; the assay was immunoSEQ multiplex PCR. Clonal size and the V and J genes are those of that table, whereas D and trimming came from the DNA. The sample has 89,000 or so clones, about 80% seen once. These data come from a study of cytomegalovirus exposure and HLA in healthy donors. Study conclusions and caveats: Productive status was seen about 90% or about 30% of the time for most TCR beta V segments in an earlier analysis. Rates of TCR association differed by HLA locus in a later analysis, with DRB1 highest and HLA-C lowest. Cytomegalovirus status, reportedly, was diagnosed with high specificity and sensitivity by the classifier.

The source is a man between 18 and 29 years old in good health and CMV-seropositive. The source material was PBMCs. The V call is TRBV6-1, the J call TRBJ1-1; no firm D call. CDR3 sequence (DNA): TGTGCCAGCAAGCCCTCAGGAATGAACACTGAGGCTTTCTTT. Amino acids: CASKPSGMNTEAFF.